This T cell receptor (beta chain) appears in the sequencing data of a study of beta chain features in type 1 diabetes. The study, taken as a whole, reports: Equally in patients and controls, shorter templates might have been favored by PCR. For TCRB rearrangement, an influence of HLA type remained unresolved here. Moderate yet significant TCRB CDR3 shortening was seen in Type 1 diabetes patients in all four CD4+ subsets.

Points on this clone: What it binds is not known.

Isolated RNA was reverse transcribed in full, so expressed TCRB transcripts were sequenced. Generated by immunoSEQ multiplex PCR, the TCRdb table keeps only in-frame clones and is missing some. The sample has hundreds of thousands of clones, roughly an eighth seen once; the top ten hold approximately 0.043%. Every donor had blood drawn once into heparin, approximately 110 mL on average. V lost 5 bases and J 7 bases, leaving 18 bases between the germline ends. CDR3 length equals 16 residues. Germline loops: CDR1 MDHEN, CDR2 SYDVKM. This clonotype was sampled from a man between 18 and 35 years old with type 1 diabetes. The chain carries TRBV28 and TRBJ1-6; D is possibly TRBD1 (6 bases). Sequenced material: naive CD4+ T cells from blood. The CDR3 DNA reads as TGTGCCAGCAGTGGTTCGCTAGGGGGGAGAAATTCACCCCTCCACTTT. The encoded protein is CASSGSLGGRNSPLHF.